One and the same sample provided the 17 T cell receptor beta chains below, sequenced in a study of cytomegalovirus exposure and HLA in healthy donors. Primers for the PCR totalled 60 Vbeta and 13 Jbeta. Assay: immunoSEQ multiplex PCR; the TCRdb copy retains only in-frame clones and omits some. This sample carries about 200,000 clones, with 6.5% going to the ten biggest clones. The specimen was PBMCs. The receptors here all came from a man younger than 40 in good health and CMV-seronegative.

The gene calls are TRBV6-5 and TRBJ1-4, with D uncertain. The germline V gene encodes CDR1 MNHEY and CDR2 SVGAGI. The V gene lost 4 bases and the J gene lost 0 bases, with 9 bases spanning the gap. The CDR3 extends over 15 amino acids. The DNA for the CDR3 is TGTGCCAGCAGTTCCGCACGAGCAACTAATGAAAAACTGTTTTTT. Its protein is CASSSARATNEKLFF.

The rearrangement links TRBV6-1 to TRBJ1-3; weak D call: TRBD1 (5 bases). V lost 5 bases, J lost 2 bases, and 13 bases lay in between. This CDR3 has 15 amino acids. Germline V CDR1 and CDR2: MNHNS, SASEGT. The CDR3 DNA reads as TGTGCCAGCAGTTTCAGGGTTTTGGCTGGAAACACCATATATTTT. It codes for CASSFRVLAGNTIYF.

V usage is TRBV30 and J usage is TRBJ1-2; D remains unclear. The germline V gene encodes CDR1 GTSNPN and CDR2 SVGIG (reference sequence). The CDR3 consists of 11 residues. Trimming pared 0 bases from V and 5 bases from J, leaving 4 bases between. CDR3 in DNA: TGTGCCTGGAGTGTCGTGTATGGCTACACCTTC. Translated, it gives CAWSVVYGYTF.

The genes are TRBV4-3 and TRBJ2-1; the match to TRBD2 covers 9 bases. The CDR3 runs to 18 residues. Germline V gene sequence: CDR1 LGHNA, CDR2 YSLEER. After removal of 0 bases from V and 1 base from J, the junction contained 7 bases not matched to a gene. CDR3 sequence (DNA): TGCGCCAGCAGCCAAGAGTGGAGCCTAGCGGGGTCCTACAATGAGCAGTTCTTC. Translation gives CASSQEWSLAGSYNEQFF.

This chain uses TRBV13 with TRBJ1-1, with no clear D. This CDR3 has 13 residues. CDR1 PRHDT and CDR2 FYEKMQ come from the germline V gene (reference sequence). V gave up 2 bases and J gave up 4 bases, with 8 bases separating them. The CDR3 reads CASSLPPVTEAFF. The CDR3, as DNA: TGTGCCAGCAGCTTACCGCCGGTCACTGAAGCTTTCTTT.

The chain couples TRBV7-9 to TRBJ2-3; 11 bases agree with TRBD2. J gave up 6 bases and V 2 bases, and 7 bases lay outside the gene matches. CDR3 size: 16 residues. The germline V gene encodes CDR1 SEHNR and CDR2 FQNEAQ (reference sequence). CDR3 sequence: CASSLRVAGGTDTQYF. For the CDR3, the DNA is TGTGCCAGCAGCTTAAGGGTAGCGGGAGGGACGGATACGCAGTATTTT.

The chain links TRBV6-5 to TRBJ1-1; 9 nucleotides agree with TRBD1. V shed 3 bases and J 8 bases; nucleotides not matched to a gene: 4. There are 13 residues in the CDR3. Germline assignment: CDR1 MNHEY and CDR2 SVGAGI. The CDR3 loop is CASSYWGQGEAFF. DNA of the CDR3: TGTGCCAGCAGTTATTGGGGACAGGGCGAAGCTTTCTTT.

The V and J genes are TRBV7-9 and TRBJ2-1, with D maybe TRBD2 (6 bases). This CDR3 comprises 12 residues. V was clipped by 3 bases and J by 8 bases, with 8 bases between them. Germline CDR1 SEHNR, CDR2 FQNEAQ (reference sequence). The CDR3 DNA sequence: TGTGCCAGCAGCTTCCCGGGGGATGAGCAGTTCTTC. Protein product: CASSFPGDEQFF.

The chain's CDR3 is CASSQGRTEAFF. DNA of the CDR3: TGTGCCAGCTCCCAGGGGAGAACTGAAGCTTTCTTT. This chain uses TRBV6-5 with TRBJ1-1; tentatively, D is TRBD1 (6 bases). The germline V and J ends were trimmed by 8 bases and 5 bases, with 12 bases remaining between them. This CDR3 region has 12 residues. Germline values: CDR1 MNHEY, CDR2 SVGAGI.

The chain carries TRBV30 and TRBJ2-7; 8 nucleotides agree with TRBD2. V dropped 7 bases and J dropped 2; count of bases not matched to a gene: 7. Germline lookup yields CDR1 GTSNPN and CDR2 SVGIG (reference sequence). The CDR3 contains 13 residues. The CDR3 DNA sequence: TGTGCCTACAGTAGCGGGAACACCTACGAGCAGTACTTC. This translates into CAYSSGNTYEQYF.

The chain carries TRBV30 and TRBJ2-7; D is perhaps TRBD2 (6 bases). Germline V CDR1 and CDR2: GTSNPN, SVGIG (reference sequence). Deletions cut 5 bases from V and 2 bases from J, with 22 bases between. This CDR3 has 16 amino acids. CDR3: CAWRTQGGAQTYEQYF. The CDR3 DNA is TGTGCCTGGCGGACCCAAGGAGGGGCGCAAACCTACGAGCAGTACTTC.

The chain uses TRBV5-4 and TRBJ1-6; 8 nucleotides line up with TRBD1. V gave up 0 bases and J gave up 7 bases; unmatched junction bases: 6. Looked up from germline, CDR1 is SGHNT and CDR2 is YYREEE (reference sequence). The CDR3 has 16 residues. CDR3 amino acids: CASSLGRTGLNSPLHF. Here the CDR3 DNA reads TGTGCCAGCAGCTTGGGCCGGACAGGGCTAAATTCACCCCTCCACTTT.

The chain combines TRBV7-2 with TRBJ1-2; 12 bases map to TRBD1. Germline V CDR1 and CDR2: SGHTA, FQGNSA. V dropped 6 bases and J dropped 8; count of bases not matched to a gene: 10. The CDR3 runs 15 residues. CDR3 protein: CASSFPGTGGNGYTF. In DNA form, the CDR3 reads TGTGCCAGCAGTTTTCCCGGGACAGGGGGCAACGGCTACACCTTC.

The V gene is TRBV5-1, the J gene TRBJ2-5; 9 nucleotides match TRBD1. The closer fit of TRBJ2-7 to the DNA end suggests the J call may be wrong. CDR3 length: 15 residues. CDR1 is SGHRS, CDR2 YFSETQ, per germline. DNA of the CDR3: TGCGCCAGCAGCAGATCCCCGGGACAGGGCCACGAGCAGTACTTC. It specifies CASSRSPGQGHEQYF.

The V and J genes are TRBV5-1 and TRBJ2-3, with D possibly being TRBD2 (5 bases). Germline V CDR1 and CDR2: SGHRS, YFSETQ. The CDR3 consists of 17 residues. The germline V and J ends were trimmed by 4 bases and 5 bases, with 23 bases remaining between them. CDR3 in DNA: TGCGCCAGCAGCGAGCTTCCCGGGATCCTCAAAGGAGATACGCAGTATTTT. The encoded protein is CASSELPGILKGDTQYF.

The V call is TRBV18, the J call TRBJ2-2; 11 nucleotides align to TRBD2. This CDR3 is built from 18 residues. The V gene end was trimmed by 1 base and the J gene end by 3 bases; junction bases not matched to a gene: 7. Germline V gene sequence: CDR1 KGHSH, CDR2 LQKENI. The CDR3 nucleotides read TGTGCCAGCTCACCACGCGCACTAGCGGGAGATGACACCGGGGAGCTGTTTTTT. It translates to CASSPRALAGDDTGELFF.

CDR3 amino acids: CASSFGQGLRNTEAFF. Here the CDR3 DNA reads TGTGCCAGCAGTTTCGGCCAGGGGCTTCGGAACACTGAAGCTTTCTTT. The chain combines TRBV27 with TRBJ1-1; D is possibly TRBD1 (6 bases). The CDR3 runs 16 residues. Trimming removed 3 bases from V and 1 base from J, with 15 bases in between. Looked up from germline, CDR1 is MNHEY and CDR2 is SMNVEV (reference sequence).